These 19 T cell receptor beta chains share one sample of origin, sequenced in a study of blood T cells in healthy people across ages (dated by TCRdb to the mid-2010s). The receptor library was made with 5' RACE. The sequencing machine was an Illumina HiSeq 2500. A second PCR of roughly 6 to 12 cycles was performed with a sample-barcoded 5' primer and a J-beta primer mix. Starting from the raw public reads, TCRdb applied fastp trimming at Q25, assembled clones with MiXCR and retained in-frame beta chains. Every CDR3 protein is listed once, alongside the most common genes and DNA of its rows. The sample yields about 800,000 distinct CDR3 sequences; roughly 25% were counted once. The ten most abundant clones make up under 4.5% of the sample. A further study also used this sample, focusing on T cells of mothers and their children.

The specimen sequenced was blood. The receptors originated from a boy younger than 18 in good health.

CDR3 DNA: TGCGCCAGCAGCCTCGGACAGGGGAAGCGTCAGCCCCAGCATTTT. Translated: CASSLGQGKRQPQHF. The rearrangement links TRBV4-1 to TRBJ1-5, with TRBD1 matching 9 bases. The CDR3 has 15 amino acids. V lost 4 bases and J lost 6; bases outside the gene matches: 7. Germline lookup yields CDR1 MGHRA and CDR2 YSYEKL.

This clonotype was detected a few times. The CDR3 coding sequence is TGCAGCCTATCCCCACTGACAGACCTCTGGGAGACCCAGTACTTC. It encodes CSLSPLTDLWETQYF. The rearrangement links TRBV29-1 to TRBJ2-5; D is possibly TRBD1 (5 bases). With 8 bases removed from V and 5 bases from J, the gap between germline ends came to 24 bases. The CDR3 consists of 15 residues. CDR1 SQVTM and CDR2 ANQGSEA come from the germline V gene.

This clonotype has only a few counts. The chain recombines TRBV10-3 with TRBJ2-5; D is uncertain. The V gene's germline CDR1 is ENHRY and CDR2 SYGVKD. The CDR3 extends over 12 amino acids. V lost 4 bases and J 5 bases, leaving 8 bases between the germline ends. CDR3 DNA sequence: TGTGCCATCAGTGTTGGTTCGGAGACCCAGTACTTC. Protein: CAISVGSETQYF.

The chain recombines TRBV9 with TRBJ2-5, with 9 bases lining up with TRBD2. The closer fit of TRBJ2-1 to the DNA end suggests the J call may be wrong. The CDR3 has 16 residues. Germline loops: CDR1 SGDLS, CDR2 YYNGEE. The CDR3 nucleotides are TGTGCCAGCAGCTCTCGGCCAGCGGGGGGTCACAATGAGCAGTTCTTC. Encoded protein: CASSSRPAGGHNEQFF.

This clonotype was detected only a few times. It may be a read error: a sequence one base away is much more abundant. CDR3 sequence: CASSLLAGASCEQYF. CDR3 DNA sequence: TGTGCCAGCAGTTTATTGGCGGGAGCCTCCTGCGAGCAGTACTTC. This sequence joins TRBV28 and TRBJ2-7; 7 nucleotides line up with TRBD2. Looked up from germline, CDR1 is MDHEN and CDR2 is SYDVKM. The CDR3 totals 15 residues.

This clonotype was recorded a few times. This chain joins TRBV5-1 and TRBJ2-7; TRBD1 is a possible D gene (7 bases). V was clipped by 1 base and J by 3 bases, with 14 bases between them. From germline, CDR1 is SGHRS and CDR2 YFSETQ. The CDR3 contains 15 residues. The chain's CDR3 is CASSLIAGGRYEQYF. The CDR3 region has the DNA TGCGCCAGCAGCTTGATTGCAGGGGGGCGCTACGAGCAGTACTTC.

The chain carries TRBV5-4 and TRBJ2-1, with TRBD1 matching 7 bases. V dropped 3 bases and J dropped 4; count of bases not matched to a gene: 7. Germline CDR1 SGHNT, CDR2 YYREEE (reference sequence). The CDR3 has 15 amino acids. This CDR3 is CASSYPGQRYNEQFF. CDR3 bases: TGTGCCAGCAGCTATCCGGGACAGAGATACAATGAGCAGTTCTTC.

This clonotype was counted only a few times. The V gene is TRBV6-6, the J gene TRBJ2-5; TRBD1 or TRBD2 may be the D gene (6 bases each). Germline V gene sequence: CDR1 MNHNY, CDR2 SVGAGI (reference sequence). CDR3 length: 14 amino acids. Trimming took off 8 bases at V and 4 bases at J, with 17 bases between the two ends. Here the CDR3 DNA reads TGTGCCAGCGCACTCGGGGGCCGGGGAGAGACCCAGTACTTC. Residues: CASALGGRGETQYF.

Only a few counts were recorded for this clonotype. The chain uses TRBV20-1 and TRBJ1-2, with a tentative D call TRBD1 (6 bases). V was trimmed by 7 bases and J by 6 bases, leaving 18 bases between them. The CDR3 has 13 residues. The germline V gene encodes CDR1 DFQATT and CDR2 SNEGSKA (reference sequence). Written as DNA, the CDR3 is TGCAGTGGGCGGGGGCCCGGTGGAGATGGCTACACCTTC. Its translation: CSGRGPGGDGYTF.

This clonotype was observed a handful of times. This sequence joins TRBV4-1 and TRBJ2-2; TRBD1 agrees at 9 bases. The J segment lost 7 bases and the V segment lost 1 base, leaving 10 bases of the junction unmatched. The germline V gene has CDR1 MGHRA and CDR2 YSYEKL. The CDR3 runs 17 residues. CDR3 loop: CASSQGNGQGLIGELFF. The CDR3 DNA is TGCGCCAGCAGCCAAGGCAATGGACAGGGGCTCATCGGGGAGCTGTTTTTT.

A few counts support this clonotype. This sequence joins TRBV7-9 and TRBJ1-1, with a possible D match to TRBD1 (5 bases). V lost 5 bases and J lost 1, with 23 bases in between. Per germline, CDR1 SEHNR and CDR2 FQNEAQ (reference sequence). The CDR3 extends over 18 amino acids. In DNA, the CDR3 is TGTGCCAGCAGCCCCCCGAGGGGTACAACCGGGGGGAACACTGAAGCTTTCTTT. Its protein is CASSPPRGTTGGNTEAFF.

The J gene is TRBJ2-1, the V gene TRBV3-1; 9 nucleotides align to TRBD2. Germline assignment: CDR1 LGHDT and CDR2 YNNKEL (reference sequence). V trimming: 1 base; J trimming: 8 bases; junction bases outside the gene matches: 9. CDR3 length: 16 residues. Written as DNA, the CDR3 is TGTGCCAGCAGCCAAGTGGGCGGGAGGGCCCCCCATGAGCAGTTCTTC. Translating it yields CASSQVGGRAPHEQFF.

In DNA form, the CDR3 reads TGTGCCAGCAGTGATACGGGATTCTTATCGGACCAGTACTTC. Protein: CASSDTGFLSDQYF. The chain recombines TRBV2 with TRBJ2-5, with D perhaps TRBD2 (5 bases). V was shortened by 3 bases and J by 10 bases, with 18 bases between the two germline ends. CDR3 length: 14 amino acids. Germline loops: CDR1 SNHLY, CDR2 FYNNEI.

This clonotype was seen a handful of times. The chain has TRBV24-1 and TRBJ2-7, with D perhaps TRBD2 (6 bases). CDR1 is KGHDR and CDR2 is SFDVKD in the germline V gene. CDR3 length: 17 amino acids. Trimming removed 5 bases from V and 7 bases from J, with 26 bases in between. The DNA of the CDR3 is TGTGCCACCAGTGCAGGGTCCGGCGGGGTATTCCCGGGAGAGCAGTACTTC. Residues: CATSAGSGGVFPGEQYF.

This clonotype was recorded a few times. The genes are TRBV4-1 and TRBJ2-7, with D perhaps TRBD1 (5 bases). V was cut by 1 base and J by 4 bases, with 23 bases left in between. CDR3 length: 18 residues. From germline, CDR1 is MGHRA and CDR2 YSYEKL. The CDR3 loop is CASSQAPALGPSGYEQYF. The CDR3 DNA reads as TGCGCCAGCAGCCAAGCACCAGCTCTGGGGCCCTCAGGGTACGAGCAGTACTTC.

A few counts support this clonotype. The CDR3 sequence: CASSYRQGFPYGYTF. CDR3 nucleotide sequence: TGTGCCAGCAGTTACCGACAGGGGTTTCCCTATGGCTACACCTTC. This sequence joins TRBV6-5 and TRBJ1-2; 8 positions agree with TRBD1. Germline V lookup: CDR1 MNHEY, CDR2 SVGAGI. This CDR3 has 15 residues. Trimming at V came to 2 bases and at J to 4 bases, leaving 6 bases not matched to a gene.

This clonotype was seen a handful of times. CDR3 residues: CASYRDGEDIQYF. DNA of the CDR3: TGTGCCAGCTACAGGGATGGAGAAGACATTCAGTACTTC. V gene TRBV21-1 combines with J gene TRBJ2-4; the D call of TRBD1 is as the table states it, not checked on the DNA. TRBV21-1 is noted as a pseudogene. The CDR3 is 13 amino acids.

The chain uses TRBV24-1 and TRBJ2-3, with 7 bases lining up with TRBD1. Trimming took 4 bases from V and 0 from J; bases not matched to a gene: 3. The CDR3 contains 15 residues. Germline lookup yields CDR1 KGHDR and CDR2 SFDVKD. The CDR3 here is CATSDPGQSTDTQYF. The CDR3 nucleotides read TGTGCCACCAGTGACCCGGGACAGAGCACAGATACGCAGTATTTT.

This clonotype was seen only a few times. This chain joins TRBV12-3 or TRBV12-4 and TRBJ1-5; tentatively, D is TRBD1 (5 bases). V was cut by 6 bases and J by 2 bases, with 17 bases left in between. This CDR3 spans 16 amino acids. The CDR3 here is CASSAGGNMGNQPQHF. In DNA form, the CDR3 reads TGTGCCAGCAGCGCTGGGGGGAATATGGGCAATCAGCCCCAGCATTTT.